This T cell receptor beta chain was obtained from a study of technical replicates of blood from a handful of donors. CDR1 and CDR2 (germline): MNHNS, SASEGT. This CDR3 region has 14 residues. Between the trimmed V and J ends, which lost 5 bases and 6 bases, there was a span of 14 bases. The protocol was immunoSEQ multiplex PCR, while the TCRdb copy is restricted to in-frame clones and leaves out a portion. The sample shows fewer than 85,000 clones, roughly 94% of them seen only once. The chain combines TRBV6-1 with TRBJ1-5; D is ambiguous. The specimen sequenced was T cells isolated from PBMCs. The TCR originated in a human donor in good health. This chain's CDR3 is CASSPRQRPQPQHF. As DNA, the CDR3 is TGTGCCAGCAGTCCCCGACAAAGACCTCAGCCCCAGCATTTT.